This TCR beta chain emerged from a study of T cell changes during pregnancy in multiple sclerosis. The data were produced by immunoSEQ multiplex PCR, yet TCRdb's version contains in-frame clones alone and is incomplete. The table records tens of thousands of clones, 85% to 95% of them present only once. This CDR3 has 15 residues. V gave up 6 bases and J gave up 7 bases; unmatched junction bases: 6. Germline CDR1 is ENHRY and CDR2 is SYGVKD. This chain uses TRBV10-3 with TRBJ2-1, with 13 bases identical to TRBD2. The source was CD4+ T cells from peripheral blood mononuclear cells, collected in the third trimester of pregnancy. The TCR sequence derives from a female donor with multiple sclerosis, enrolled in a pregnancy study. The CDR3 loop is CAIRAGLAGVNEQFF. Written as DNA, the CDR3 is TGTGCCATCAGGGCAGGACTAGCGGGAGTTAATGAGCAGTTCTTC.